This TCR beta chain was profiled in a study of OX40 agonist ivuxolimab in advanced cancers. Clones were read by immunoSEQ multiplex PCR, and TCRdb kept only the in-frame ones, dropping some. The table shows over 35,000 clones, with around 92% occurring only once. Study findings and constraints: On average, CD8+ T cells showed a greater number of expanded clones than CD4+. Patients with a partial response at 0.1-3.0 mg/kg had among the lowest clonal expansion.

The ends lost 4 bases at V and 4 bases at J; junction bases unmatched: 7. Germline CDR1 SGDLS, CDR2 YYNGEE. This CDR3 contains 15 residues. With regard to this clone: Its matching antigen is unknown.

The receptor was derived from an adult with an advanced solid tumor such as melanoma, head and neck, liver or kidney cancer. This sequence joins TRBV9 and TRBJ1-2; 10 bases match TRBD1. The sequences come from CD4+ or CD8+ T cells sorted from blood, collected in a trial of the OX40 agonist ivuxolimab. This chain's CDR3 is CASSSRDRGGYGYTF. CDR3 in DNA: TGTGCCAGCAGCTCCCGGGACAGGGGTGGCTATGGCTACACCTTC.